The 9 T cell receptor beta chains reported below all come from one sample, sequenced in a study of blood T cell repertoires in COVID-19. The table came from immunoSEQ multiplex PCR; TCRdb's copy has only in-frame clones and leaves some out. Among 100,000 to 150,000 clones listed, 81% were seen once. Source material: peripheral blood. The receptors come from a woman aged 55 to 70 with active or convalescent COVID-19.

This clone was recorded a few times. This chain connects TRBV9 to TRBJ1-1; a possible D gene is TRBD1 (6 bases). CDR3 length: 13 residues. V was cut by 4 bases and J by 8 bases, with 15 bases left in between. Germline CDR1 and CDR2: SGDLS and YYNGEE. The DNA for the CDR3 is TGTGCCAGCAGCCCCCGACAGGATTCAGAAGCTTTCTTT. Translated: CASSPRQDSEAFF.

This clone was seen a single time. The chain employs TRBV6-1 and TRBJ1-2; D gene uncertain. CDR1 and CDR2 from the germline V gene are MNHNS and SASEGT. The V and J ends lost 0 bases and 2 bases respectively, with 7 bases between them. This CDR3 is 14 amino acids long. CDR3 nucleotide sequence: TGTGCCAGCAGTGAAGCGCTGGCAAACTATGGCTACACCTTC. This gives the protein CASSEALANYGYTF.

The chain combines TRBV4-1 with TRBJ1-2, with D perhaps TRBD1 (6 bases). Germline loops: CDR1 MGHRA, CDR2 YSYEKL. The CDR3 has 16 amino acids. Trimming cost V 2 bases and J 4 bases, with 17 bases left between them. The CDR3 sequence is CASSQTGGQATYGYTF. CDR3 sequence (DNA): TGCGCCAGCAGCCAAACGGGGGGGCAGGCAACCTATGGCTACACCTTC.

The chain joins TRBV6-1 to TRBJ2-3; 8 nucleotides match TRBD2. Germline trimming cut 3 bases from V and 0 bases from J; bases unmatched to any gene: 2. CDR3 size: 15 residues. Germline V gives CDR1 MNHNS, CDR2 SASEGT. CDR3: CASSETSVSTDTQYF. The DNA for the CDR3 is TGTGCCAGCAGTGAGACTAGCGTGAGCACAGATACGCAGTATTTT.

A single count supports this clone. This rearrangement joins TRBV27 to TRBJ1-1; no reliable D call. Trimming cost V 5 bases and J 10 bases, with 20 bases left between them. In germline, CDR1 is MNHEY, CDR2 SMNVEV (reference sequence). This CDR3 contains 14 residues. CDR3 bases: TGTGCCAGCAGTCCTCTCCGAGTCGGGAGAGGAGCTTTCTTT. Its protein product is CASSPLRVGRGAFF.

J is TRBJ1-1 and V is TRBV18, with a weak D call TRBD1 (6 bases). Deletions cut 1 base from V and 5 bases from J, with 8 bases between. The length of the CDR3 is 13 residues. Germline lookup yields CDR1 KGHSH and CDR2 LQKENI. CDR3 amino acids: CASSPQGGTEAFF. As DNA, the CDR3 is TGTGCCAGCTCACCACAGGGGGGGACTGAAGCTTTCTTT.

The rearrangement uses TRBV27 and TRBJ2-1; 11 positions match TRBD2. Trimming cost V 2 bases and J 7 bases; bases outside gene matches: 7. This CDR3 comprises 16 residues. Germline V CDR1 and CDR2: MNHEY, SMNVEV (reference sequence). As DNA, the CDR3 is TGTGCCAGCAGTTTAGTAAGACTAGCGGGATTGAATGAGCAGTTCTTC. As protein: CASSLVRLAGLNEQFF.

The rearrangement joins TRBV5-1 to TRBJ1-2, with D tentatively TRBD1 (5 bases). V shed 4 bases and J shed 1 base, with 11 bases lying between them. Germline-derived CDR1 and CDR2 are SGHRS and YFSETQ. The CDR3 sequence is 14 residues long. As DNA, the CDR3 is TGCGCCAGCAGCCGGGACTCCAATAACTATGGCTACACCTTC. Protein sequence: CASSRDSNNYGYTF.

This clone was seen only a few times. The chain employs TRBV19 and TRBJ1-2; D gene unclear. Trimming cost V 7 bases and J 4 bases, with 13 bases left between them. This CDR3 comprises 13 residues. Germline CDR1 LNHDA, CDR2 SQIVND (reference sequence). The DNA for the CDR3 is TGTGCCAGTACCCCCGACGGGATCTATGGCTACACCTTC. Residues: CASTPDGIYGYTF. The whole variable domain, filled in from reference TRBV19 and TRBJ1-2, reads DGGITQSPKYLFRKEGQNVTLSCEQNLNHDAMYWYRQDPGQGLRLIYYSQIVNDFQKGDIAEGYSVSREKKESFPLTVTSAQKNPTAFYLCASTPDGIYGYTFGSGTRLTVV.